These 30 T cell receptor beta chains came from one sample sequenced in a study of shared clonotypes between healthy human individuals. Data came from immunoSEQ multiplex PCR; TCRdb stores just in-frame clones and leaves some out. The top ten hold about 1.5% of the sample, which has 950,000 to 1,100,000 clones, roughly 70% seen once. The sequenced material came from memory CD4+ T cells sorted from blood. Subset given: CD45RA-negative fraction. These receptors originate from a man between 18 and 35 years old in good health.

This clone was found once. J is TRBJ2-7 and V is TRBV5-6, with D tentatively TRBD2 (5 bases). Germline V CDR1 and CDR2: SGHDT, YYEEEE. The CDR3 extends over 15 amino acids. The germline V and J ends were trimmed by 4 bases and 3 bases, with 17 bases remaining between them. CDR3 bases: TGTGCCAGCAGCCCAATGGACCGAGGGAACTACGAGCAGTACTTC. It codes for CASSPMDRGNYEQYF.

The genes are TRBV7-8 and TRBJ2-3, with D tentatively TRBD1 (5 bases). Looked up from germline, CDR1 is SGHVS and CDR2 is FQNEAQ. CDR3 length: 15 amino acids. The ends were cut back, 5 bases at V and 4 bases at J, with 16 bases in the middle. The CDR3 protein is CASSPASRVSDTQYF. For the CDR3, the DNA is TGTGCCAGCAGCCCAGCGAGCAGGGTTTCAGATACGCAGTATTTT.

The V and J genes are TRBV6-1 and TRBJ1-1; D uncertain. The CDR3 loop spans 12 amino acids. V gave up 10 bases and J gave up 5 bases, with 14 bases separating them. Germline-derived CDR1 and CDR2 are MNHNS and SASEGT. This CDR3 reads CATRELGTEAFF. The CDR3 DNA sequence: TGTGCCACCAGAGAACTGGGAACTGAAGCTTTCTTT.

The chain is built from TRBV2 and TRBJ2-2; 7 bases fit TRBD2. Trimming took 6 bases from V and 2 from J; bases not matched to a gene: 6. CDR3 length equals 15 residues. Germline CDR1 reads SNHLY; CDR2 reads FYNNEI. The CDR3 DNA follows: TGTGCCAGCAGACTCCTAGCGGTAAACACCGGGGAGCTGTTTTTT. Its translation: CASRLLAVNTGELFF.

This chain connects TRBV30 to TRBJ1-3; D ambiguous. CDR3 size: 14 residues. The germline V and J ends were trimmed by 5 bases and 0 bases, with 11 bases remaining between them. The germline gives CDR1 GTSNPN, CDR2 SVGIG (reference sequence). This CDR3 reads CAWGGGISGNTIYF. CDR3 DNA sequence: TGTGCCTGGGGCGGAGGGATCTCTGGAAACACCATATATTTT.

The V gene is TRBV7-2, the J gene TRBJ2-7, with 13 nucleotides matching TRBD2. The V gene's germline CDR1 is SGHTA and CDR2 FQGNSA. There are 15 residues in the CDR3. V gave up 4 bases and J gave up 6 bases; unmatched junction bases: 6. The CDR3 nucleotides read TGTGCCAGCAGCTCCTTGACTAGCGGGGGGCTCGAGCAGTACTTC. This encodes CASSSLTSGGLEQYF.

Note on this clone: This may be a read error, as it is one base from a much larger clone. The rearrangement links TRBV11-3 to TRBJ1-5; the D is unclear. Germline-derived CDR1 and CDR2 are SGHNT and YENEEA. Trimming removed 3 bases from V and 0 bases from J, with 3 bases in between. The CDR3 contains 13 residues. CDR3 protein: CASSLDSNQPQHF. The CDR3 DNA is TGTGCCAGCAGCTTGGATAGCAATCAGCCCCAGCATTTT.

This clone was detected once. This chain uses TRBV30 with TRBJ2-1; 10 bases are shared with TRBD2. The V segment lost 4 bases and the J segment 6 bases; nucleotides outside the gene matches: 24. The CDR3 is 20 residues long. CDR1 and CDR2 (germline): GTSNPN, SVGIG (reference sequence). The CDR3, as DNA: TGTGCCTGGACCCACACCCCAAGCGGGAGGGCCTTAAAGATTGCCAATGAGCAGTTCTTC. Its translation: CAWTHTPSGRALKIANEQFF.

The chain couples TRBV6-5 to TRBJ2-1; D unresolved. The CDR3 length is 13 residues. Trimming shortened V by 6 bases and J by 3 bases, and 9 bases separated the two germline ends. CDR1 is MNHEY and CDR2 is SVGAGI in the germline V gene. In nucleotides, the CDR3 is TGTGCCAGCAGGACGAGACTCTACAATGAGCAGTTCTTC. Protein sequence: CASRTRLYNEQFF.

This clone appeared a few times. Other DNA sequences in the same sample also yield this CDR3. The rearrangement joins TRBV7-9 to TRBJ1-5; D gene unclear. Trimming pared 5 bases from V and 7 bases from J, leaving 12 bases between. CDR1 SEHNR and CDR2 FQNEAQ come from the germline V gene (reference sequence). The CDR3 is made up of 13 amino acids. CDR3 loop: CASSLDEGQPQHF. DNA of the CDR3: TGTGCCAGCAGCCTTGACGAAGGACAGCCCCAGCATTTT.

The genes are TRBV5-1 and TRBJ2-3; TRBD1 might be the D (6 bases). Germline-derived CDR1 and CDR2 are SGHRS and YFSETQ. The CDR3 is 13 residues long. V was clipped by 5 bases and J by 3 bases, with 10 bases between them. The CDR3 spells CASSNTGTDTQYF. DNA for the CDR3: TGCGCCAGCAGTAATACAGGGACAGATACGCAGTATTTT. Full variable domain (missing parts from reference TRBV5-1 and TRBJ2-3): KAGVTQTPRYLIKTRGQQVTLSCSPISGHRSVSWYQQTPGQGLQFLFEYFSETQRNKGNFPGRFSGRQFSNSRSEMNVSTLELGDSALYLCASSNTGTDTQYFGPGTRLTVL.

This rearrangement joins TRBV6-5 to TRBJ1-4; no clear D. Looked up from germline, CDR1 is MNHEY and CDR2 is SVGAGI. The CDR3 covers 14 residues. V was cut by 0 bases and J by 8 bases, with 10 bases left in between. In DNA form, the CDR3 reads TGTGCCAGCAGTTACTCGGAGGGAAGGGAAAAACTGTTTTTT. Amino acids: CASSYSEGREKLFF.

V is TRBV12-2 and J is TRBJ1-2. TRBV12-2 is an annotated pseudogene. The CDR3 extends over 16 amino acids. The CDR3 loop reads CASRLARTGTRYGYTF. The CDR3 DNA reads TGTGCAAGTCGCTTAGCCCGGACGGGCACAAGATATGGCTACACCTTC.

The CDR3: CASSRLAGPQETQYF. The CDR3 nucleotides read TGTGCCAGCAGCCGACTAGCGGGGCCACAAGAGACCCAGTACTTC. The chain couples TRBV9 to TRBJ2-5; 11 bases are shared with TRBD2. V was pared by 4 bases and J by 2 bases, with 4 bases of the junction left unmatched. The germline V gene has CDR1 SGDLS and CDR2 YYNGEE. CDR3 size: 15 residues.

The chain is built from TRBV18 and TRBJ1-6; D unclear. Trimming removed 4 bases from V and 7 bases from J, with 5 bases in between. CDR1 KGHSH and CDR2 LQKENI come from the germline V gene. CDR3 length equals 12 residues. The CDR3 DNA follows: TGTGCCAGCTCACATCCGAATTCACCCCTCCACTTT. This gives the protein CASSHPNSPLHF.

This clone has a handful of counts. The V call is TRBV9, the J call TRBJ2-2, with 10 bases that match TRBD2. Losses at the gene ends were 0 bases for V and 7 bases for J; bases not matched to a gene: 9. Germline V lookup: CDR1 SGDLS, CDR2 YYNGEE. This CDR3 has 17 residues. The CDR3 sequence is CASSVGVSGRIGGELFF. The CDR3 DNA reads TGTGCCAGCAGCGTAGGGGTTAGCGGGAGGATAGGCGGGGAGCTGTTTTTT.

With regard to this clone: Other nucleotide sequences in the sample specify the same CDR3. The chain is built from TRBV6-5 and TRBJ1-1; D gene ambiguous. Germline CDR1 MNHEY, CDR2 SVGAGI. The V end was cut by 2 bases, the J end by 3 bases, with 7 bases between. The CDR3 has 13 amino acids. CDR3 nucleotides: TGTGCCAGCAGTTACAGTCGGGACACTGAAGCTTTCTTT. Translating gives CASSYSRDTEAFF.

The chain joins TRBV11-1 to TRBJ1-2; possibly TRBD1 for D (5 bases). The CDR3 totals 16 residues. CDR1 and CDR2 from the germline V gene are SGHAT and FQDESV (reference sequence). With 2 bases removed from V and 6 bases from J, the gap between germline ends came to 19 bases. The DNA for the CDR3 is TGTGCCAGCAGCTTAACACCCTGGGACTCAAGAAATGGCTACACCTTC. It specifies CASSLTPWDSRNGYTF.

The DNA of the CDR3 is TGTGCCAGCTCACAAACTCAGGGGGCCCGATCGAGCTACACCTTC. This translates into CASSQTQGARSSYTF. V gene TRBV18 combines with J gene TRBJ1-2, with 8 bases that match TRBD1. Unmatched junction bases numbered 13, after V lost 4 bases and J lost 9 bases. CDR3 length equals 15 residues. Germline lookup yields CDR1 KGHSH and CDR2 LQKENI.

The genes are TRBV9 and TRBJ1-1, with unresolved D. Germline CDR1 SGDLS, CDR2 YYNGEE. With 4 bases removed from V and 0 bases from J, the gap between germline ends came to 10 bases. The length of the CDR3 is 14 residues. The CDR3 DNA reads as TGTGCCAGCAGCACCCGGGCCCTGAACACTGAAGCTTTCTTT. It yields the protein CASSTRALNTEAFF. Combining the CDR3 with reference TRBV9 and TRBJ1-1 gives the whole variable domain DSGVTQTPKHLITATGQRVTLRCSPRSGDLSVYWYQQSLDQGLQFLIQYYNGEERAKGNILERFSAQQFPDLHSELNLSSLELGDSALYFCASSTRALNTEAFFGQGTRLTVV.

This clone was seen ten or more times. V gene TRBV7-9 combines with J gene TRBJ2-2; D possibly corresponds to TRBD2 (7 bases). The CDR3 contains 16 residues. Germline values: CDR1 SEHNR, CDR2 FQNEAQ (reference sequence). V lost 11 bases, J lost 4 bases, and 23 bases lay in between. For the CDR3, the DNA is TGTGCCCCAGGGGAAGCGGGACCCTTACCCACCGGGGAGCTGTTTTTT. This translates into CAPGEAGPLPTGELFF.

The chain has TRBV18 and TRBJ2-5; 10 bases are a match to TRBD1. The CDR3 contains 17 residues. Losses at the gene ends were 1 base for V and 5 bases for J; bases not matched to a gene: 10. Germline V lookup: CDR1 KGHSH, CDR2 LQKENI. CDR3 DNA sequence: TGTGCCAGCTCACCACTTGTTCCGGGACAGGGGTCGGAGACCCAGTACTTC. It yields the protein CASSPLVPGQGSETQYF.

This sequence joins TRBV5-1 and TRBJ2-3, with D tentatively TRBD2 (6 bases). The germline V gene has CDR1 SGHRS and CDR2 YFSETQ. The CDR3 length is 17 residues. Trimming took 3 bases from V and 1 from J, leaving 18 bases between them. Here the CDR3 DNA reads TGCGCCAGCAGCTCGGGGACTGGCGGAGCCGGCACAGATACGCAGTATTTT. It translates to CASSSGTGGAGTDTQYF. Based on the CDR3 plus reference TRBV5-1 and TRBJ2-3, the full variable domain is KAGVTQTPRYLIKTRGQQVTLSCSPISGHRSVSWYQQTPGQGLQFLFEYFSETQRNKGNFPGRFSGRQFSNSRSEMNVSTLELGDSALYLCASSSGTGGAGTDTQYFGPGTRLTVL.

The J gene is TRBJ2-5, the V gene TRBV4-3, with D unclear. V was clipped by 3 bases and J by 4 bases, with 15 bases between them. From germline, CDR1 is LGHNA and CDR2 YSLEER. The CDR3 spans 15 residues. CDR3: CASSHPPRERETQYF. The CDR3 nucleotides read TGCGCCAGCAGCCATCCTCCTAGAGAACGAGAGACCCAGTACTTC.

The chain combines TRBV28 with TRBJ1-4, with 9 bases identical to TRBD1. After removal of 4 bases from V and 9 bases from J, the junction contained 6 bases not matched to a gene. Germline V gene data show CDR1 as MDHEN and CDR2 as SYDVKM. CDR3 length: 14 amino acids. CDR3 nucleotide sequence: TGTGCCAGCAGTTCCCCGGGACAGGGTCAAAAACTGTTTTTT. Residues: CASSSPGQGQKLFF.

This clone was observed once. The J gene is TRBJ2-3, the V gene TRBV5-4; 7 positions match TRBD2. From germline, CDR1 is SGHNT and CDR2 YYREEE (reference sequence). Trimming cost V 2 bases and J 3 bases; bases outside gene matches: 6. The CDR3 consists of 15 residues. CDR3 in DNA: TGTGCCAGCAGCTTCCAGCGGGAAGCGACAGATACGCAGTATTTT. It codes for CASSFQREATDTQYF.

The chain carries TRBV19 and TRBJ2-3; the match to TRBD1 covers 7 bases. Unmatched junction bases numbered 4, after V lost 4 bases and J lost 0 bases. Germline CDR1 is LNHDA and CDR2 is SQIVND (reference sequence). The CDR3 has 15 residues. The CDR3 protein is CASSRQGASTDTQYF. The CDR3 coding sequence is TGTGCCAGTAGTAGACAGGGAGCTAGCACAGATACGCAGTATTTT.

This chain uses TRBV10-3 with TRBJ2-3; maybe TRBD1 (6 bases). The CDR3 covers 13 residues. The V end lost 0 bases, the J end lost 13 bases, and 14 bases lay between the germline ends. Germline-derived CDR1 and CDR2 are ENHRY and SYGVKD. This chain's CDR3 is CAISESTGQSEYF. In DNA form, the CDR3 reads TGTGCCATCAGTGAGTCGACAGGCCAAAGTGAGTATTTT.

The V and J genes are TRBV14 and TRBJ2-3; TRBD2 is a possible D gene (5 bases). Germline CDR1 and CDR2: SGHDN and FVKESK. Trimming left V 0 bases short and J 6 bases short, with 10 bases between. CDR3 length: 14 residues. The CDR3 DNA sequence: TGTGCCAGCAGCCAAGAAGGAGGTACGGATACGCAGTATTTT. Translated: CASSQEGGTDTQYF.

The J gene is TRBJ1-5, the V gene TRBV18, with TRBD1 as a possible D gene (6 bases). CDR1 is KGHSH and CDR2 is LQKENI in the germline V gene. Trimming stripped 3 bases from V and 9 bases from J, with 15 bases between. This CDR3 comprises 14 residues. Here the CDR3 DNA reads TGTGCCAGCTCACCCCAGGGGACTCAGGGGCCCCAGCATTTT. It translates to CASSPQGTQGPQHF.